This T cell receptor (beta chain) was sequenced during a study of T cell responses to AZD1222 COVID-19 vaccine. Generated by immunoSEQ multiplex PCR, the TCRdb table keeps only in-frame clones and is missing some. The sample yields some 150,000 clones, 70% to 90% seen once. Trimming left V 1 base short and J 6 bases short, with 14 bases between. Germline V gene data show CDR1 as SGHTA and CDR2 as FQGNSA. The CDR3 runs 15 residues. As regards this clone: Its matching antigen is unknown.

Study observations and caveats: The peak T cell response came first, and repertoires were sampled only after it. Spike regions recognized by vaccine-associated CD4 TCRs spanned the protein, led by 160-218 and 743-854.

The source is an adult in good health. This material consisted of peripheral blood, taken on day 0 of AZD1222 vaccination. V usage is TRBV7-2 and J usage is TRBJ2-3; D remains ambiguous. CDR3 amino acids: CASSLGMGRTDTQYF. The CDR3, as DNA: TGTGCCAGCAGCTTAGGGATGGGCAGAACGGATACGCAGTATTTT.